This TCR beta chain was sequenced in a study of T cells after yellow fever vaccination. V was clipped by 6 bases and J by 4 bases; unmatched bases: 5. The CDR3 has 13 residues. Comments on this clonotype: The target antigen is unknown.

General observations from the study: Weaker, the secondary response had a peak occurring faster, on day 5 versus 15. Post-booster samples contained most primary-vaccination clones (just under 98% CD4, approximately 88% CD8). Clonotypes shared by both compartments, CD4 and CD8, made up a small share.

They built TCR cDNA with 5'RACE template switching, a step that put in a universal primer site and UMIs. TCRdb re-derived calls from the 5' RACE reads in MiXCR, one entry per CDR3 protein. Of approximately 610,000 distinct CDR3 sequences listed, roughly 17% are singletons. Sequencing used PBMCs, obtained roughly 5 days after the first yellow fever vaccination. This sequence was found in a man younger than 30 who received the YFV17D yellow fever vaccine. The J gene is TRBJ1-2, the V gene TRBV12-3 or TRBV12-4; 7 positions agree with TRBD1. The CDR3 DNA reads TGTGCCAGCAGACCATCAGGGGGCTATGGCTACACCTTC. Its translation: CASRPSGGYGYTF.